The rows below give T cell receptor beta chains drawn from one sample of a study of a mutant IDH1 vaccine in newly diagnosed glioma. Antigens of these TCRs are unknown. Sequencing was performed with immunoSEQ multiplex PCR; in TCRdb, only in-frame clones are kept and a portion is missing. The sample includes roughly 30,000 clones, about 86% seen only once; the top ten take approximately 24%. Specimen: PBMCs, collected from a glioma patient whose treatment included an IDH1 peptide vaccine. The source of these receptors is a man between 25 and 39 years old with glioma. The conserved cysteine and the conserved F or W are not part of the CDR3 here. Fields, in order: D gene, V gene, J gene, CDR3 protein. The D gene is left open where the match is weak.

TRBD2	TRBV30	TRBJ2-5	AWSAAGSQETQY
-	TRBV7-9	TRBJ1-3	ASSSTARTGNTIY
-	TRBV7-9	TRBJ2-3	ASSTRTDTQY
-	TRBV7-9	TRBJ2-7	VWGSYEQY
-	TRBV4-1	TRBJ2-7	ASSQDNGWRYEQY
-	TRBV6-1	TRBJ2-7	ASIGTGKLYEQY
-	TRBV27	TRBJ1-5	ASSPVSYSNQPQH
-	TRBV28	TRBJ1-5	ASSLSRPGGQPQH
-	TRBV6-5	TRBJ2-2	ASIRQGGAGELF
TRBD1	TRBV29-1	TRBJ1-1	SAGQGRDTEAF
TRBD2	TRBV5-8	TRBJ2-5	ASSFQGGKETQY
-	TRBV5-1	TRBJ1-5	ASSITGMSNQPQH
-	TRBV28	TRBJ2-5	ASSRGEETQY
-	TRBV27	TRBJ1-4	AAPLTPTNEKLF
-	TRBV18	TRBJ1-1	ASSPGTGNTEAF
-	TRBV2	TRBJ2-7	ASRGLDSSYEQY
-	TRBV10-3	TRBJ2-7	AIIMTSSYEQY
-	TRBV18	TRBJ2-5	ASSPPSVETQY
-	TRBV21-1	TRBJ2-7	ASSPNGDRGDEQY
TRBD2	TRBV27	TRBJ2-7	ASRFYGGRSYEQY
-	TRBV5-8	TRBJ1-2	ASSLRGTRDYGYT
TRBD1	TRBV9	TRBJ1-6	ASSVGTGNSPLH
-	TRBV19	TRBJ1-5	ASSMQRDQPQH
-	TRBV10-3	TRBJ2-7	AIAGTFSYEQY
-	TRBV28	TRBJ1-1	ASSLIIGPVEAF
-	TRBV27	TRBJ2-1	ASSSQLLINQGLDEQF
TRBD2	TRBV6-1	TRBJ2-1	LSSSGRAGNEQF
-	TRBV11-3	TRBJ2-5	ASSPGLGQLQETQY
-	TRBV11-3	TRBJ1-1	ASSLGQNTEAF
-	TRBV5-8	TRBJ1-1	ASSLDGRLNTEAF
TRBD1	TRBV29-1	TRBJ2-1	SSRDSNEQF
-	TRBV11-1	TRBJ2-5	ASSSQVRAAPTKQY
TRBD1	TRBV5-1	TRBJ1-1	ASSVPYRGRTEAF
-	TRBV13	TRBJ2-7	ASSSLSHRVDEQY
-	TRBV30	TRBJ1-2	AWSSGQSNGYT
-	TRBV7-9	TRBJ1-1	ASSTSGGQGRNTEAF
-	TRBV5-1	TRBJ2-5	ASSLGTGQEKAQY